This passage covers 27 T cell receptor beta chains from one sample sequenced in a study of CXCR3-negative and CXCR3-positive naive CD8 T cells. The TRB libraries of cDNA were built by UMI-labeled 5' RACE. TCRdb reprocessed the 5' RACE reads, keeping one entry per CDR3 protein, no DNA. The table for this sample gives under 85,000 distinct CDR3 sequences. Sequencing input: naive CXCR3- CD8+ T cells from blood. Subset here: CD45RO-CCR7+CD27+CD95- naive CD8+ T cells lacking CXCR3 (TNR3-). The receptors shown here come from a human donor in good health. Some clones in this sample may be carry-over from other donors' samples.

This chain links TRBV12-3 or TRBV12-4 with TRBJ2-1; the D call of TRBD2 rests on TCRdb alone, since no DNA is present to check it. This CDR3 comprises 14 residues. The CDR3 sequence is CASRPGLADNEQFF.

This chain joins TRBV6-6 and TRBJ2-7; the TRBD1 assignment by TCRdb is unverifiable without DNA. The CDR3 spans 13 residues. In germline, CDR1 is MNHNY, CDR2 SVGAGI (reference sequence). This CDR3 reads CASSLPDGYEQYF.

This chain connects TRBV28 to TRBJ2-3; there is no DNA to check the TCRdb D call of TRBD1. Per germline, CDR1 MDHEN and CDR2 SYDVKM. This CDR3 contains 15 residues. The CDR3 loop is CASSLGQGRTDTQYF.

This chain joins TRBV29-1 and TRBJ2-5. Per germline, CDR1 SQVTM and CDR2 ANQGSEA. The CDR3 contains 12 residues. The CDR3 here is CSVVLSQETQYF. The full variable domain, in which reference TRBV29-1 and TRBJ2-5 provide the parts outside the CDR3, is SAVISQKPSRDICQRGTSLTIQCQVDSQVTMMFWYRQQPGQSLTLIATANQGSEATYESGFVIDKFPISRPNLTFSTLTVSNMSPEDSSIYLCSVVLSQETQYFGPGTRLLVL.

This chain joins TRBV5-1 and TRBJ2-5. Germline assignment: CDR1 SGHRS and CDR2 YFSETQ. The CDR3 is made up of 17 amino acids. The CDR3 reads CASSLALVADDQETQYF.

V usage is TRBV6-6 and J usage is TRBJ1-5; the D call from TCRdb, TRBD1, cannot be confirmed without DNA. CDR1 MNHNY and CDR2 SVGAGI come from the germline V gene (reference sequence). The CDR3 runs 15 residues. The CDR3 protein is CASSRTGGNNQPQHF.

This chain joins TRBV27 and TRBJ2-1; TCRdb returns TRBD1, unconfirmable since there is no DNA. This CDR3 is 14 amino acids long. Germline V gives CDR1 MNHEY, CDR2 SMNVEV (reference sequence). Here the CDR3 reads CASSAQGPYNEQFF.

The rearrangement links TRBV5-5 to TRBJ2-7; as DNA is missing, the TRBD1 call by TCRdb cannot be tested. The germline V gene encodes CDR1 SGHKS and CDR2 YYEKEE (reference sequence). The CDR3 has 16 amino acids. CDR3 loop: CASSLVLRGAQDEQYF.

The chain is built from TRBV12-3 or TRBV12-4 and TRBJ2-7. The CDR3 is 13 amino acids. The CDR3 sequence: CASSWAGAYEQYF.

The rearrangement uses TRBV2 and TRBJ2-7; the D call of TRBD1 rests on TCRdb alone, since no DNA is present to check it. The CDR3 spans 16 residues. Germline loops: CDR1 SNHLY, CDR2 FYNNEI. This chain's CDR3 is CASSEDPGTEIYEQYF.

The rearrangement uses TRBV27 and TRBJ2-7. CDR3 length equals 14 residues. The germline CDR1 and CDR2 sequences are MNHEY and SMNVEV (reference sequence). CDR3 loop: CASSFGQGPYEQYF.

V usage is TRBV12-3 or TRBV12-4 and J usage is TRBJ1-1; TCRdb's D call, TRBD1, is unchecked because there is no DNA. This CDR3 has 13 amino acids. CDR3 amino acids: CASSFQVPTEAFF.

This rearrangement joins TRBV20-1 to TRBJ2-1. CDR1 is DFQATT, CDR2 SNEGSKA, per germline (reference sequence). This CDR3 comprises 18 residues. This CDR3 is CSARDVPKLLYLYNEQFF.

The chain couples TRBV18 to TRBJ2-7. This CDR3 spans 14 amino acids. Germline V lookup: CDR1 KGHSH, CDR2 LQKENI. This CDR3 is CASSPVPSSYEQYF. The whole variable domain, filled in from reference TRBV18 and TRBJ2-7, reads NAGVMQNPRHLVRRRGQEARLRCSPMKGHSHVYWYRQLPEEGLKFMVYLQKENIIDESGMPKERFSAEFPKEGPSILRIQQVVRGDSAAYFCASSPVPSSYEQYFGPGTRLTVT.

The chain uses TRBV19 and TRBJ2-1; the D call of TRBD2 rests on TCRdb alone, since no DNA is present to check it. Germline-derived CDR1 and CDR2 are LNHDA and SQIVND (reference sequence). The CDR3 extends over 16 amino acids. The CDR3 protein is CASSSGTSGSSNEQFF.

The V and J genes are TRBV20-1 and TRBJ1-2. There are 13 residues in the CDR3. The germline gives CDR1 DFQATT, CDR2 SNEGSKA (reference sequence). CDR3 in amino acids: CSARDTERFGYTF.

This chain links TRBV15 with TRBJ1-2; TCRdb returns TRBD1, unconfirmable since there is no DNA. The CDR3 contains 15 residues. Germline V gives CDR1 LNHNV, CDR2 YYDKDF (reference sequence). The CDR3 protein is CATSRDWDRGRGYTF.

The rearrangement uses TRBV29-1 and TRBJ1-6. The CDR3 extends over 13 amino acids. Looked up from germline, CDR1 is SQVTM and CDR2 is ANQGSEA. CDR3: CSVEGQGNSPLHF.

The chain uses TRBV4-3 and TRBJ2-2; absent DNA, TCRdb's TRBD1 call cannot be checked. The CDR3 runs to 17 residues. Germline loops: CDR1 LGHNA, CDR2 YSLEER. This chain's CDR3 is CASSPQDRLEVGGELFF.

The rearrangement links TRBV2 to TRBJ2-5; as DNA is missing, the TRBD1 call by TCRdb cannot be tested. The CDR3 consists of 14 residues. CDR1 is SNHLY, CDR2 FYNNEI, per germline. The CDR3 loop reads CASSDPPGEGTQYF. The full variable domain, completed using reference TRBV2 and TRBJ2-5, is EPEVTQTPSHQVTQMGQEVILRCVPISNHLYFYWYRQILGQKVEFLVSFYNNEISEKSEIFDDQFSVERPDGSNFTLKIRSTKLEDSAMYFCASSDPPGEGTQYFGPGTRLLVL.

The rearrangement joins TRBV29-1 to TRBJ2-3; TCRdb's D gene call, TRBD1, goes unchecked for lack of DNA. Per germline, CDR1 SQVTM and CDR2 ANQGSEA. The CDR3 spans 11 residues. The CDR3 is CSGGTLGTQYF.

V and J are TRBV29-1 and TRBJ2-2. The CDR3 spans 14 residues. Germline lookup yields CDR1 SQVTM and CDR2 ANQGSEA. CDR3 loop: CSVDPSQGTGELFF.

The chain is built from TRBV29-1 and TRBJ2-7; without DNA, the TCRdb call of TRBD1 cannot be checked. Germline-derived CDR1 and CDR2 are SQVTM and ANQGSEA. The CDR3 consists of 11 residues. The CDR3 protein is CSVEDSGEQYF.

V and J are TRBV20-1 and TRBJ2-7; the D call from TCRdb, TRBD2, cannot be confirmed without DNA. This CDR3 has 12 residues. The germline CDR1 and CDR2 sequences are DFQATT and SNEGSKA (reference sequence). CDR3 amino acids: CSAVGLDYEQYF.

V gene TRBV5-1 combines with J gene TRBJ2-1; TCRdb picks TRBD2, but there is no DNA to check that call. The CDR3 is 17 amino acids. Germline V gene lookup returns CDR1 SGHRS and CDR2 YFSETQ. Here the CDR3 reads CASSLSVGLAGYNEQFF.

This sequence joins TRBV27 and TRBJ2-1. Germline V gene data show CDR1 as MNHEY and CDR2 as SMNVEV (reference sequence). The CDR3 has 14 residues. The chain's CDR3 is CASSLSSAYNEQFF.

The chain has TRBV5-5 and TRBJ2-7; TCRdb's D gene call, TRBD1, goes unchecked for lack of DNA. Germline CDR1 and CDR2: SGHKS and YYEKEE (reference sequence). This CDR3 contains 14 residues. This chain's CDR3 is CASSPGTGAYEQYF.